A selection of T cell receptor beta chains follows, all from one sample in a study of shared clonotypes between healthy human individuals. Some clones are missing from TCRdb's copy, which holds only in-frame ones; the method was immunoSEQ multiplex PCR. The data contain about 2.1 million clones, just over 90% of them singletons. The sample taken for sequencing was naive CD8+ T cells from PBMCs. The receptor source for this set is a man aged 18-30 years in good health. Some clones in this sample may be carry-over from other donors' samples. The CDR3 runs from the conserved cysteine through the conserved F or W.

J gene: TRBJ1-1; V gene: TRBV5-5; CDR3 protein: CASSPEGQGGTEAFF
J gene: TRBJ1-5; V gene: TRBV10-3; CDR3 protein: CAISEQQVVGNQPQHF
J gene: TRBJ2-5; V gene: TRBV14; CDR3 protein: CASSQGIRETQYF
J gene: TRBJ1-5; V gene: TRBV15; CDR3 protein: CATSRVLQPQHF
J gene: TRBJ2-1; V gene: TRBV6-1; CDR3 protein: CASSEWIGQGQFF
J gene: TRBJ2-7; V gene: TRBV2; CDR3 protein: CASKELAGVDEQYF
J gene: TRBJ1-1; V gene: TRBV18; CDR3 protein: CASSPWTEETEAFF
J gene: TRBJ1-2; V gene: TRBV9; CDR3 protein: CASSPPGGYGYTF
J gene: TRBJ2-3; V gene: TRBV11-3; CDR3 protein: CASSSGQGLTDTQYF
J gene: TRBJ1-2; V gene: TRBV5-6; CDR3 protein: CASSPFESYGYTF
J gene: TRBJ2-2; V gene: TRBV2; CDR3 protein: CASSGNEFTGVEKAGELFF
J gene: TRBJ2-1; V gene: TRBV16; CDR3 protein: CASSQTSGSYNEQFF
J gene: TRBJ2-1; V gene: TRBV29-1; CDR3 protein: CSVPWGNEQFF
J gene: TRBJ2-3; V gene: TRBV27; CDR3 protein: CASSPHGSGGTDTQYF
J gene: TRBJ2-1; V gene: TRBV6-4; CDR3 protein: CASSEMGPGSGEQFF
J gene: TRBJ1-5; V gene: TRBV6-1; CDR3 protein: CASRGGWRDQPQHF
J gene: TRBJ2-1; V gene: TRBV18; CDR3 protein: CASSPTGGLYNEQFF
J gene: TRBJ1-5; V gene: TRBV28; CDR3 protein: CASSFQAPRRNQPQHF
J gene: TRBJ2-1; V gene: TRBV27; CDR3 protein: CASSPGLAGVDEQFF
J gene: TRBJ2-1; V gene: TRBV27; CDR3 protein: CASSSRTVYNEQFF
J gene: TRBJ1-5; V gene: TRBV28; CDR3 protein: CASSLEIGNQPQHF
J gene: TRBJ2-5; V gene: TRBV18; CDR3 protein: CASSPTGGFGETQYF
J gene: TRBJ2-7; V gene: TRBV6-5; CDR3 protein: CASSYSKASYEQYF
J gene: TRBJ2-7; V gene: TRBV5-4; CDR3 protein: CASGPSPYEQYF
J gene: TRBJ1-4; V gene: TRBV19; CDR3 protein: CASSPTRWFNEKLFF
J gene: TRBJ2-1; V gene: TRBV4-3; CDR3 protein: CASSQEYWYNEQFF
J gene: TRBJ2-5; V gene: TRBV7-2; CDR3 protein: CASSFSGFMGETQYF
J gene: TRBJ1-5; V gene: TRBV7-9; CDR3 protein: CASSDAGVAQHF
J gene: TRBJ2-5; V gene: TRBV5-6; CDR3 protein: CASSLELGETQYF
J gene: TRBJ2-1; V gene: TRBV25-1; CDR3 protein: CASSPWNEQFF
J gene: TRBJ2-2; V gene: TRBV7-9; CDR3 protein: CASSPRGASGELFF
J gene: TRBJ2-3; V gene: TRBV11-2; CDR3 protein: CASRPTSGRGADTQYF
J gene: TRBJ2-5; V gene: TRBV7-9; CDR3 protein: CASSLGSPQETQYF
J gene: TRBJ2-7; V gene: TRBV5-1; CDR3 protein: CASSFRLPNEQYF
J gene: TRBJ2-1; V gene: TRBV7-9; CDR3 protein: CASSPPQRDSSGGQFF
J gene: TRBJ1-1; V gene: TRBV29-1; CDR3 protein: CSVDTGNEAFF
J gene: TRBJ2-2; V gene: TRBV10-2; CDR3 protein: CASEDTGELFF
J gene: TRBJ2-1; V gene: TRBV7-2; CDR3 protein: CASSVGRVVYNEQFF
J gene: TRBJ2-1; V gene: TRBV12-5; CDR3 protein: CASGLGLAGVDNEQFF
J gene: TRBJ2-7; V gene: TRBV27; CDR3 protein: CASSLLGGTTYEQYF
J gene: TRBJ1-1; V gene: TRBV28; CDR3 protein: CASSRRGVTEAFF
J gene: TRBJ2-2; V gene: TRBV10-2; CDR3 protein: CASLSGRAGELFF
J gene: TRBJ2-1; V gene: TRBV7-9; CDR3 protein: CASSPPSGRVHEQFF
J gene: TRBJ2-7; V gene: TRBV28; CDR3 protein: CASTDGTSGYEQYF
J gene: TRBJ2-2; V gene: TRBV29-1; CDR3 protein: CSVADSNANTGELFF
J gene: TRBJ2-2; V gene: TRBV2; CDR3 protein: CASSEIKPGELFF
J gene: TRBJ1-1; V gene: TRBV27; CDR3 protein: CASSLALTGGTEAFF
J gene: TRBJ2-3; V gene: TRBV28; CDR3 protein: CASSTRTGRGDTQYF
J gene: TRBJ2-1; V gene: TRBV5-6; CDR3 protein: CASSAEGSSYNEQFF
J gene: TRBJ1-4; V gene: TRBV5-1; CDR3 protein: CASSDDLDEKLFF